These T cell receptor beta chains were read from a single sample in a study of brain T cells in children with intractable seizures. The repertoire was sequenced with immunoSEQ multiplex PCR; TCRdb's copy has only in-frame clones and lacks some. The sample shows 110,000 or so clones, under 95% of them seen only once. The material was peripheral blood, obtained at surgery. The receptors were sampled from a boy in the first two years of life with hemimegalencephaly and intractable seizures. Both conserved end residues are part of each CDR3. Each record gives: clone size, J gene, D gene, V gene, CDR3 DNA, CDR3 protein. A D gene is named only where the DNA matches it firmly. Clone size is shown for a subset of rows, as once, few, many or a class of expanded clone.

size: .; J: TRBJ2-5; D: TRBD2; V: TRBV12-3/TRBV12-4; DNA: TGTGCCAGCAGCGGGGGGTTGGGGGAGACCCAGTACTTC; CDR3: CASSGGLGETQYF
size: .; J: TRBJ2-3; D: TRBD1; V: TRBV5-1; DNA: TGCGCCAGCGAGCTGACAGGGGGCGTGGATACGCAGTATTTT; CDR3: CASELTGGVDTQYF
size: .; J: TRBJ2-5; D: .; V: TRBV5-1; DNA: TGCGCCAGCAGCTTGGAGACCCAGTACTTC; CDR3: CASSLETQYF
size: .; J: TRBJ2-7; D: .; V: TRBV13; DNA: TGTGCCAGCAGCTTAGCTGCCCAGGGGCAATACGAGCAGTACTTC; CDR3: CASSLAAQGQYEQYF
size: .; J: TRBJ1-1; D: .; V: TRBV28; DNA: TGTGCCAGCAGTCTGGCTTGGGACACTGAAGCTTTCTTT; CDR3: CASSLAWDTEAFF
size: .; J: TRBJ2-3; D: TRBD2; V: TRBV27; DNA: TGTGCCAGCAGTCCGGGGACTAGCGGGAGTTCAGATACGCAGTATTTT; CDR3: CASSPGTSGSSDTQYF
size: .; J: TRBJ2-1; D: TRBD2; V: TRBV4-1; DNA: TGCGCCAGCAGCCAAGGGGGACTAGCGGAGATACCTCACAATGAGCAGTTCTTC; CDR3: CASSQGGLAEIPHNEQFF
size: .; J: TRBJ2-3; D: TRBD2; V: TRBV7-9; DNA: TGTGCCAGCAGCTTTCAAATAGCGGGAGAGACAGATACGCAGTATTTT; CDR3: CASSFQIAGETDTQYF
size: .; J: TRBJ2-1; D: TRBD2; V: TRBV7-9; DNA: TGTGCCAGCAGCCCCCACCTGACTAGCGCCGAGCAGTTCTTC; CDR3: CASSPHLTSAEQFF
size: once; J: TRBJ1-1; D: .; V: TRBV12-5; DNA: TGTGCTAGTGCTACCCCCGCGGGGCCCACTGGGGAAGCTTTCTTT; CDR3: CASATPAGPTGEAFF
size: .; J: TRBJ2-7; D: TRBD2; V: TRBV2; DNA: TGTGCCAGCAGTGAAGTGCTAGCGGTAACCTTAACCTACGAGCAGTACTTC; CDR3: CASSEVLAVTLTYEQYF
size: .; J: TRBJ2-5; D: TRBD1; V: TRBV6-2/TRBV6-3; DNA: TGTGCCAGCAGTTACACAGGGGGACGGCAAGAGACCCAGTACTTC; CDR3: CASSYTGGRQETQYF
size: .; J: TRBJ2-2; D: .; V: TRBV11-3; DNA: TGTGCCAGCAGCTTAGAGGTTAGCGTCATCACCGGGGAGCTGTTTTTT; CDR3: CASSLEVSVITGELFF
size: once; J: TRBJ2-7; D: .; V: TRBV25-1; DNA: TGTGCCAGCAGTCAGGGCTACTACGAGCAGTACTTC; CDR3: CASSQGYYEQYF
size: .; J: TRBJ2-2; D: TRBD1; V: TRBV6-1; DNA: TGTGCCAGCAGTGATTGGTGGCAGGGGGATACCGGGGAGCTGTTTTTT; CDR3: CASSDWWQGDTGELFF
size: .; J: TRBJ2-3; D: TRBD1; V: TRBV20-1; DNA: TGCAGTGCTAGTGCGGACAGGGCCGGCACAGATACGCAGTATTTT; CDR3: CSASADRAGTDTQYF